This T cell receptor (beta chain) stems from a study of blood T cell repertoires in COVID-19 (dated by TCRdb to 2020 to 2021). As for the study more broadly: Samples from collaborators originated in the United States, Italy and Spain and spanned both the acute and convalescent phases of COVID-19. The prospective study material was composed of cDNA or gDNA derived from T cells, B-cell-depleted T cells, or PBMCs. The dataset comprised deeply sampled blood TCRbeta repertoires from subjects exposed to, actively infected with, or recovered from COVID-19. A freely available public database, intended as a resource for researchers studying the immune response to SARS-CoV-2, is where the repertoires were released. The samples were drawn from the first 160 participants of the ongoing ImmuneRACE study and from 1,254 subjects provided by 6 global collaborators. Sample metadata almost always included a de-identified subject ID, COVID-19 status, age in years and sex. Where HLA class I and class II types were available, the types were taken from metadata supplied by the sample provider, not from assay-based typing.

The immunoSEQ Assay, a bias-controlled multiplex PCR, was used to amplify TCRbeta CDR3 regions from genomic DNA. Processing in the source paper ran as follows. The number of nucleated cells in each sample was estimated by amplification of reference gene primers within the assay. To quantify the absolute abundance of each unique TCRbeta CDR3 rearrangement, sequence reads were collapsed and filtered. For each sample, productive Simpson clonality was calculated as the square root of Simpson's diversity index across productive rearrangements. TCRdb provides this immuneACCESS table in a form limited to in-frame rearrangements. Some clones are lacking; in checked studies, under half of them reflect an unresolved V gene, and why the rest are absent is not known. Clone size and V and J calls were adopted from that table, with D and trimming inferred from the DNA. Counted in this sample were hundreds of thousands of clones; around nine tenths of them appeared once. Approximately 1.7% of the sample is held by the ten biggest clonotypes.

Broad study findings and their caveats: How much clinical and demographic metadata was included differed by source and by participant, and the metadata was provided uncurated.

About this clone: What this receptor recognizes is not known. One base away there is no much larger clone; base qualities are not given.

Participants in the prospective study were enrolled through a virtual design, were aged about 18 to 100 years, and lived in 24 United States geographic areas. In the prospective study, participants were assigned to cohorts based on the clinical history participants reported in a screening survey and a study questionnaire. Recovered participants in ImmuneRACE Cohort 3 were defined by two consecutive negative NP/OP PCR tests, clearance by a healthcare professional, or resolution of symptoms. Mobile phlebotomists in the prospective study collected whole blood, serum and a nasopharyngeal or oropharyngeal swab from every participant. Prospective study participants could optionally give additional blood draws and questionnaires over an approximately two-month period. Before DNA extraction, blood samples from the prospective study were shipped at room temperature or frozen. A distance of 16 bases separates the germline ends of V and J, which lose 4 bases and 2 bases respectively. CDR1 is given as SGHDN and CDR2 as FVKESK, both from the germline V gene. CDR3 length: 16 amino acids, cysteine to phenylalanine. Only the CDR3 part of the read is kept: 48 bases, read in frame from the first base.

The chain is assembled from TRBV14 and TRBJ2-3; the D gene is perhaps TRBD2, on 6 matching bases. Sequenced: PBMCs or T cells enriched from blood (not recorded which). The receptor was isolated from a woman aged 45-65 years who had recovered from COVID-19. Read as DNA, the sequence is TGTGCCAGCAGCCGAGCCGGAGGGGTGATCACAGATACGCAGTATTTT. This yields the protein CASSRAGGVITDTQYF.